This T cell receptor beta chain came from a study of T-cell reconstitution after alpha-beta-depleted transplantation in children. Molecular barcoding with unique molecular identifiers was used for the TCRbeta library. TCRdb called the PCR reads again in MiXCR, with one record for every CDR3 protein. The data show about 980,000 distinct CDR3 sequences, roughly 31% seen once. This clonotype was counted between two and nine times. Its antigen is still unknown. This CDR3 spans 13 amino acids. Trimming cost V 4 bases and J 5 bases, with 13 bases left between them. Germline V lookup: CDR1 SQVTM, CDR2 ANQGSEA. Whole-study results and caveats: Reported findings indicate that, about two months after transplant, alpha-beta T cells came from several hundred expanded clones, which were derived from non-depleted graft cells. A year had passed since transplant, and T-cell counts and diversity by then came mostly from newly produced T cells.

The sequencing here drew on PBMCs, mostly from graft donor cells, taken 360 days after TCRalphabeta/CD19-depleted stem cell transplant. The chain recombines TRBV29-1 with TRBJ2-3; D is tentatively TRBD1 or TRBD2 (6 bases each). This receptor was obtained from a boy under three years old who had a stem cell transplant for SCID, so the T cells may come from the graft donor. In DNA form, the CDR3 reads TGCAGCGTTGTTGGGGGGCCGGGAGATACGCAGTATTTT. Translation gives CSVVGGPGDTQYF.